This paragraph covers one TCR beta chain sequence. Its cognate antigen is unknown. The V gene lost 0 bases and the J gene lost 0 bases, with 6 bases spanning the gap. CDR3 length: 14 residues. Germline V gives CDR1 MNHEY, CDR2 SMNVEV (reference sequence). Vbeta (60) and Jbeta (13) primers were used in the PCR. Method: immunoSEQ multiplex PCR; TCRdb's copy keeps in-frame clones and lacks some. In the table there are a few hundred thousand clones, 60% to 80% of which are singletons. These data are taken from a study of cytomegalovirus exposure and HLA in healthy donors. Overall study context: A prior analysis found 95 million to 140 million unique TCR beta sequences from around 200 million T cells. Of around 400 genotyped donors, roughly 81% grouped in the Caucasian-associated ancestry cluster. Regarding the study as a whole: A later analysis linked a missense variant in DCLRE1C to the trimming of TCR beta V and J genes.

This chain joins TRBV27 and TRBJ2-7; D gene ambiguous. The TCR originated in a man younger than 35 in good health and CMV-seronegative. The sequencing input was PBMCs. The CDR3 protein is CASSLSSVSYEQYF. CDR3 sequence (DNA): TGTGCCAGCAGTTTATCGTCAGTCTCCTACGAGCAGTACTTC.